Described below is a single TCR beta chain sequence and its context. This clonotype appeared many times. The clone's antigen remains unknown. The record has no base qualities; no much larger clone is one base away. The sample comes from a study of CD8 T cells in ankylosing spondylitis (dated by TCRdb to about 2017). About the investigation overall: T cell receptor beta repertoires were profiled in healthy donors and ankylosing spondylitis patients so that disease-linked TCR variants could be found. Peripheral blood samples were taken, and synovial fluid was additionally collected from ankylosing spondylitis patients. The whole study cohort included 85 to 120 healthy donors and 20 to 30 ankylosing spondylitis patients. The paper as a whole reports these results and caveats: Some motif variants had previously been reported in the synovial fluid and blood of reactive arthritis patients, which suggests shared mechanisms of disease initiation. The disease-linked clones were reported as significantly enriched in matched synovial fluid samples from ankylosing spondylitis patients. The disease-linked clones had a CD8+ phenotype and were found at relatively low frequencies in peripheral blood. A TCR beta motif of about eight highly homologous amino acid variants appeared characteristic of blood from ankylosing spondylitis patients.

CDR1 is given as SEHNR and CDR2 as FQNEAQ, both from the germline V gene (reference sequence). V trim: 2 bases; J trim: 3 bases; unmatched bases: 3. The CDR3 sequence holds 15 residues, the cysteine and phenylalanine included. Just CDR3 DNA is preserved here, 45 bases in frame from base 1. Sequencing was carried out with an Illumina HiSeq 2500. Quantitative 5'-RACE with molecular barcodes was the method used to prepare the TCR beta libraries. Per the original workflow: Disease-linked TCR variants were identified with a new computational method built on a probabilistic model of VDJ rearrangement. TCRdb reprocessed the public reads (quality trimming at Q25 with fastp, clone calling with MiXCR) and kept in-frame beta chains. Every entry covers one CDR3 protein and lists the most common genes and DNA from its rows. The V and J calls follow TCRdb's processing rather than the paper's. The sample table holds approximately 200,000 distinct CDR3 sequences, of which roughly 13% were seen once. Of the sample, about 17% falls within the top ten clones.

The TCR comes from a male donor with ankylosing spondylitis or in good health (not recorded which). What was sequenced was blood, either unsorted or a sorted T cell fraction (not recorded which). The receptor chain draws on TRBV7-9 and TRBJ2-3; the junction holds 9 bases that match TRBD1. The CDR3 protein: CASSLYRGRTDTQYF. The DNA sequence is TGTGCCAGCAGCTTATACAGGGGGCGTACAGATACGCAGTATTTT.